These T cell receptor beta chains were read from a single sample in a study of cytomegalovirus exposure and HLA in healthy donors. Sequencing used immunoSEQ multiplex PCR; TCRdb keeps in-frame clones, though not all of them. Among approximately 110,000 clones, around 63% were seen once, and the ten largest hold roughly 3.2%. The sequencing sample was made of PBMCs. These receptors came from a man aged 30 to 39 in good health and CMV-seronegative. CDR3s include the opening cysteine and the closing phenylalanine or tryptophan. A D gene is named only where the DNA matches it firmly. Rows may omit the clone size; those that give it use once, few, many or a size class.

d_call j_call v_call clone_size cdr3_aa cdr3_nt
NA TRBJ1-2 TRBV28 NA CASSSPPGNYGYTF TGTGCCAGCAGTTCCCCCCCCGGGAACTATGGCTACACCTTC
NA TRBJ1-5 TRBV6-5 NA CASSGQSNQPQHF TGTGCCAGCAGTGGACAGAGCAATCAGCCCCAGCATTTT
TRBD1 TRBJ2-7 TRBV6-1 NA CASSAGTAVYF TGTGCCAGCAGCGCCGGGACAGCCGTGTACTTC
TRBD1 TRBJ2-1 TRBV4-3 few CASSPNGQGRDEQFF TGCGCCAGCAGCCCAAACGGACAGGGAAGGGATGAGCAGTTCTTC
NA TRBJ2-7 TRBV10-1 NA CAGNALVDSYSSYEQYF TGCGCCGGCAACGCCCTGGTCGACAGCTACTCCTCCTACGAGCAGTACTTC
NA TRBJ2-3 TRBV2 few CASSARLASSTDTQYF TGTGCCAGCAGTGCGAGACTGGCGTCTAGCACAGATACGCAGTATTTT
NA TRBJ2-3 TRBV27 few CASSWTVSTDTQYF TGTGCCAGCAGTTGGACAGTCAGCACAGATACGCAGTATTTT
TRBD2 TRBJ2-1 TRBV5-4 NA CASSRPSGREDEQFF TGTGCCAGCAGCCGTCCTAGCGGGAGGGAGGATGAGCAGTTCTTC
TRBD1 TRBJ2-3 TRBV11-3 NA CASSLDGTGGINTQYF TGTGCCAGCAGCTTAGATGGGACAGGGGGCATAAATACGCAGTATTTT
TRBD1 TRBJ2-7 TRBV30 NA CAWTGGYEQYF TGTGCCTGGACAGGGGGCTACGAGCAGTACTTC
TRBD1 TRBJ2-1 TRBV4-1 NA CASSRQGARYNEQFF TGCGCCAGCAGCCGCCAGGGGGCGCGATACAATGAGCAGTTCTTC
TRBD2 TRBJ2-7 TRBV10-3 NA CAISETSGAHEQYF TGTGCCATCAGTGAGACTAGCGGGGCCCACGAGCAGTACTTC
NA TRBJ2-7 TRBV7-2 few CASSLEWGGINEQYF TGTGCCAGCAGCTTGGAGTGGGGGGGCATAAACGAGCAGTACTTC
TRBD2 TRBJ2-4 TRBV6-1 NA CASSERLAGDLAKNIQYF TGTGCCAGCAGTGAACGTCTAGCGGGGGATTTAGCCAAAAACATTCAGTACTTC
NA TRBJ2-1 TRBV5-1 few CASRGYNEQFF TGCGCCAGCCGAGGTTACAATGAGCAGTTCTTC
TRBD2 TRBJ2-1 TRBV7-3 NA CASRISGSGDEQFF TGTGCCAGCAGAATTAGCGGGAGCGGAGATGAGCAGTTCTTC
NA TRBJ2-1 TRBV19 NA CASSIFQGTNEQFF TGTGCCAGTAGTATATTCCAGGGGACCAATGAGCAGTTCTTC
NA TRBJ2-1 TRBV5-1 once CASSTTSGSNNEQFF TGCGCCAGCTCCACTACCTCGGGGTCCAACAATGAGCAGTTCTTC
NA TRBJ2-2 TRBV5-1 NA CASFEELNTGELFF TGCGCCTCCTTCGAGGAGCTGAACACCGGGGAGCTGTTTTTT
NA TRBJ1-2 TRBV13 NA CASSLRRDGYTF TGTGCCAGCAGCTTAAGGAGGGATGGCTACACCTTC
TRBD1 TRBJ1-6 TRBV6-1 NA CASSALAAGTGTYNSPLHF TGTGCCAGCAGTGCCCTAGCTGCCGGGACAGGGACTTATAATTCACCCCTCCACTTT
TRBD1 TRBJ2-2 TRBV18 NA CASSPSAGGLTGELFF TGTGCCAGCTCACCATCGGCAGGGGGTTTAACCGGGGAGCTGTTTTTT
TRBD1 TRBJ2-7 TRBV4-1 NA CASSQSLGQGYEQYF TGCGCCAGCAGCCAATCGCTTGGACAGGGGTACGAGCAGTACTTC
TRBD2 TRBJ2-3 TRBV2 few CASGGWGSGSPDTQYF TGTGCCAGCGGAGGGTGGGGTAGCGGGAGCCCCGATACGCAGTATTTT
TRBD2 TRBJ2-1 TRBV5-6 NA CASSFSSGSYNEQFF TGTGCCAGCAGCTTTTCTAGCGGGAGTTACAATGAGCAGTTCTTC
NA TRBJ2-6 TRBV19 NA CASSIPPTLSGANGLTF TGTGCCAGTAGTATCCCCCCGACCTTGTCTGGGGCCAACGGCCTGACTTTC
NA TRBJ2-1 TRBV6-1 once CASSESLEQFF TGTGCCAGCAGTGAGAGCCTCGAGCAGTTCTTC
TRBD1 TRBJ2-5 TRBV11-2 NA CASRSGTDQETQYF TGTGCCAGCAGGTCCGGGACAGACCAAGAGACCCAGTACTTC
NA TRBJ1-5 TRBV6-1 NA CASTGDSGPNQPQHF TGTGCCAGCACGGGGGACTCCGGTCCCAATCAGCCCCAGCATTTT
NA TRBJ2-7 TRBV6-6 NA CASSYAGGSDEQYF TGTGCCAGCAGTTACGCGGGCGGGTCCGACGAGCAGTACTTC
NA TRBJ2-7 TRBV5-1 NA CASSLVGDHGRQYF TGCGCCAGCAGCTTGGTGGGCGACCACGGTCGGCAGTACTTC
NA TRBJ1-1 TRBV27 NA CASSPSTTGLLNTEAFF TGTGCCAGCAGTCCTTCAACTACAGGGCTCTTGAACACTGAAGCTTTCTTT
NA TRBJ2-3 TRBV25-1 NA CASSYGASWVNF TGTGCCAGCAGTTATGGGGCCTCTTGGGTGAATTTT
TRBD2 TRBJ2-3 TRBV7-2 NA CASSSTSGAVWQYF TGTGCCAGCAGCTCGACTAGCGGGGCGGTGTGGCAGTATTTT
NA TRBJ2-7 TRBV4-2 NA CASSQRGQNYEQYF TGTGCCAGCAGCCAGCGTGGACAAAACTACGAGCAGTACTTC
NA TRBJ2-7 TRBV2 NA CASREQGNSYEQYF TGTGCCAGCAGGGAACAGGGTAATTCTTACGAGCAGTACTTC
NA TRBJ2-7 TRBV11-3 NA CASSLDSNSYEQYF TGTGCCAGCAGCTTGGACAGTAATTCCTACGAGCAGTACTTC
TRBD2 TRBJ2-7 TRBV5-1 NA CASSPGGTATYEQYF TGCGCCAGCAGCCCGGGAGGGACGGCAACCTACGAGCAGTACTTC
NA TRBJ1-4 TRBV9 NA CASSPGQTNNEKLFF TGTGCCAGCAGCCCAGGACAGACAAATAATGAAAAACTGTTTTTT
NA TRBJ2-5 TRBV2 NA CASSETVYAETQYF TGTGCCAGCAGTGAAACAGTCTACGCCGAGACCCAGTACTTC
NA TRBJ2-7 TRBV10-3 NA CAISETGKSYEQYF TGTGCCATCAGTGAAACAGGGAAATCCTACGAGCAGTACTTC
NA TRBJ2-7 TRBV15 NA CATSRRSGVSYEQYF TGTGCCACCAGCCGGAGGTCGGGAGTATCCTACGAGCAGTACTTC
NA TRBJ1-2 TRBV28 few CASRKQGRYGYTF TGTGCCAGCAGAAAACAGGGACGCTATGGCTACACCTTC
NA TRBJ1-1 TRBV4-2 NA CASSRPTQGNTEAFF TGTGCCAGCAGCCGCCCGACACAGGGGAACACTGAAGCTTTCTTT
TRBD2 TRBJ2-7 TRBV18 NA CASSPTLLKIAGSSYEQYF TGTGCCAGCTCACCAACCCTACTTAAAATAGCGGGAAGCTCCTACGAGCAGTACTTC
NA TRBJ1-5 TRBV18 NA CASSPLGGQPQHF TGTGCCAGCTCACCGCTAGGGGGTCAGCCCCAGCATTTT
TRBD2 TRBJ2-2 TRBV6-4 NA CASRPTSGRVAGELFF TGTGCCAGCAGGCCGACTAGCGGGAGAGTAGCCGGGGAGCTGTTTTTT
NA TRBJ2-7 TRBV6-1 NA CASSEEHGTDPSYEQYF TGTGCCAGCAGTGAAGAACATGGAACAGACCCCTCCTACGAGCAGTACTTC
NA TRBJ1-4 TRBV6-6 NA CASSYSGRRGEKLFF TGTGCCAGCAGTTACTCAGGGAGAAGAGGGGAAAAACTGTTTTTT
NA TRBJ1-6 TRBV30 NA CAWSTNRNSPLHF TGTGCCTGGAGTACGAACAGAAATTCACCCCTCCACTTT
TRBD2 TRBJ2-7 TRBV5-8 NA CASSFEPGLAGDEQYF TGTGCCAGCAGCTTTGAACCGGGACTAGCGGGAGACGAGCAGTACTTC
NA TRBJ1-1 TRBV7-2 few CASSLGAGQEAFF TGTGCCAGCAGCTTAGGCGCTGGACAGGAAGCTTTCTTT
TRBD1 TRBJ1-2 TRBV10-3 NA CAISGRGPNYGYTF TGTGCCATCAGTGGAAGGGGGCCTAACTATGGCTACACCTTC
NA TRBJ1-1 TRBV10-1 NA CASPSSGRRTEAFF TGCGCCAGCCCCAGTTCGGGGAGGAGGACTGAAGCTTTCTTT
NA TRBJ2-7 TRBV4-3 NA CASSQGSRGSSYEQYF TGCGCCAGCAGCCAAGGGAGTAGGGGTAGCTCCTACGAGCAGTACTTC
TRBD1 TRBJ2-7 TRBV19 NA CASSRTGGSYEQYF TGTGCCAGTAGTCGTACAGGGGGGTCCTACGAGCAGTACTTC